These T cell receptor beta chains were read from a single sample in a study of shared clonotypes between healthy human individuals. TCRdb's table, derived via immunoSEQ multiplex PCR, lists solely in-frame clones and lacks some. The table records 2,500,000 or so clones, 85% to 95% of them present only once. The sample comprised naive CD4+ T cells from PBMCs. All receptors come from a man aged 18 to 35 in good health. Some clones in this sample may be carry-over from other donors' samples. The CDR3 runs from the conserved cysteine through the conserved F or W.

V gene	J gene	CDR3 protein
TRBV9	TRBJ2-1	CASSTPHSGESYNEQFF
TRBV28	TRBJ2-2	CASSPGRAFTGELFF
TRBV19	TRBJ1-5	CASRSTGTQWSYSNQPQHF
TRBV7-3	TRBJ1-5	CASSRGLTNQPQHF
TRBV11-2	TRBJ2-1	CASSFHWRKQFF
TRBV19	TRBJ2-7	CASTRGAGYEQYF
TRBV30	TRBJ2-7	CAWDRDRGYEQYF
TRBV5-4	TRBJ2-5	CASSLGSVQETQYF
TRBV30	TRBJ1-5	CAWSQDLYNQPQHF
TRBV7-2	TRBJ2-3	CASSRTSGTGDTQYF
TRBV27	TRBJ2-7	CASRRDRGLNEQYF
TRBV15	TRBJ2-5	CATSRGQGLETQYF
TRBV6-6	TRBJ2-1	CASSYGRVFEQFF
TRBV19	TRBJ2-1	CASMSGRVYNEQFF
TRBV18	TRBJ1-5	CASSPRTGRSNQPQHF
TRBV6-6	TRBJ2-7	CASSYSQGLEQYF
TRBV28	TRBJ1-5	CASSLRLSGQPQHF
TRBV28	TRBJ2-7	CASRSGTSGRVAYEQYF
TRBV7-6	TRBJ2-7	CASSLSSGLEQYF
TRBV28	TRBJ1-4	CASITGGTRMTTEKLFF
TRBV28	TRBJ2-6	CASSAAGTAGANVLTF
TRBV7-9	TRBJ2-3	CASSFRAEGEDTQYF
TRBV6-1	TRBJ1-5	CASSRNQPQHF
TRBV11-2	TRBJ2-7	CASSFEGVTEQYF
TRBV4-2	TRBJ2-7	CASSQVGQSYEQYF
TRBV20-1	TRBJ1-4	CSASEEKLFF
TRBV5-1	TRBJ2-7	CASFDGHYEQYF
TRBV20-1	TRBJ2-1	CSAPYNEQFF
TRBV4-2	TRBJ2-1	CASSQDKRDYLQQDEQFF
TRBV19	TRBJ1-3	CASSRTDSGNTIYF
TRBV14	TRBJ2-2	CASSSQGASGELFF
TRBV5-6	TRBJ1-2	CASSAGLYGYTF
TRBV2	TRBJ2-7	CATSQQGTMGEQYF
TRBV28	TRBJ1-5	CACTGGAGQPQHF
TRBV5-1	TRBJ1-1	CASSKDGMNTEAFF
TRBV7-3	TRBJ1-2	CASSPGTGIGYTF
TRBV5-1	TRBJ2-3	CASSLMVGGTSTDTQYF
TRBV28	TRBJ1-6	CASRPGQINSPLHF
TRBV4-2	TRBJ1-1	CASSQAGQGTNTEAFF
TRBV5-4	TRBJ1-1	CASSLTSRNTEAFF
TRBV6-7	TRBJ1-5	CASSYSRGPPVMGPQHF
TRBV7-2	TRBJ2-1	CASSLGGAGDYNEQFF
TRBV5-4	TRBJ1-4	CASSLKTGEKEKLFF
TRBV11-3	TRBJ2-3	CASGPERAKTDTQYF
TRBV5-4	TRBJ2-7	CASSLGAGDYEQYF
TRBV28	TRBJ1-1	CASSPPTVMNTEAFF
TRBV28	TRBJ1-1	CASSETDTTRAFF
TRBV7-9	TRBJ2-1	CASSPVSGGYNEQFF
TRBV10-3	TRBJ2-3	CAISSQVIRTDTQYF
TRBV7-2	TRBJ1-1	CASSFRENTEAFF
TRBV7-3	TRBJ2-1	CASSSDKTEQFF
TRBV5-1	TRBJ2-1	CASSLAGDTYNEQFF
TRBV4-3	TRBJ2-7	CASSQDLSYEQYF
TRBV7-8	TRBJ2-7	CASSSPGTSGSQGYEQYF